These 13 T cell receptor beta chains share one sample of origin, sequenced in a study of CD8 T cells in Susac syndrome. RNA amounts of roughly 0.45 to 1 ug underwent reverse transcription with random hexamers. TCRdb redid the calling of the immunoSEQ multiplex PCR reads with MiXCR, one entry per CDR3 protein. Among 95,000 to 150,000 distinct CDR3 sequences listed, 96% were seen once. Sequencing was carried out using CD4+ T cells from PBMCs. These receptors all stem from a human donor with Susac syndrome.

The chain has TRBV27 and TRBJ1-2, with D possibly matching TRBD1 (6 bases). The CDR3 totals 14 residues. V gave up 4 bases and J gave up 4 bases, with 13 bases separating them. Germline loops: CDR1 MNHEY, CDR2 SMNVEV (reference sequence). The CDR3 DNA follows: TGTGCCAGCAGTTATACCAGGGGACCCTATGGCTACACCTTC. Encoded protein: CASSYTRGPYGYTF.

V is TRBV14 and J is TRBJ2-1, with TRBD2 as a possible D gene (5 bases). In germline, CDR1 is SGHDN, CDR2 FVKESK. Trimming took off 0 bases at V and 0 bases at J, with 15 bases between the two ends. The CDR3 consists of 18 residues. In DNA form, the CDR3 reads TGTGCCAGCAGCCAAGAAGTAGGTCGGGGATCCTCCTACAATGAGCAGTTCTTC. This sequence encodes CASSQEVGRGSSYNEQFF.

The rearrangement links TRBV29-1 to TRBJ1-1, with D perhaps TRBD1 (5 bases). Trimming shortened V by 6 bases and J by 1 base, and 15 bases separated the two germline ends. The CDR3 runs 14 residues. Germline CDR1 SQVTM, CDR2 ANQGSEA. CDR3 residues: CSVRSTGGNTEAFF. CDR3 in DNA: TGCAGCGTCCGTTCGACGGGGGGGAACACTGAAGCTTTCTTT.

V gene TRBV10-3 combines with J gene TRBJ1-1; TRBD1 aligns across 7 bases. CDR1 and CDR2 (germline): ENHRY, SYGVKD. The CDR3 contains 13 residues. Losses at the gene ends were 6 bases for V and 3 bases for J; bases not matched to a gene: 4. This chain's CDR3 is CAIRGGADTEAFF. CDR3 DNA sequence: TGTGCCATCAGAGGGGGCGCCGACACTGAAGCTTTCTTT.

The rearrangement links TRBV7-9 to TRBJ2-5; D might be TRBD1 or TRBD2, each matching 5 bases. Germline V lookup: CDR1 SEHNR, CDR2 FQNEAQ (reference sequence). Trimming removed 5 bases at V and 4 bases at J, with 17 bases between. This CDR3 has 15 amino acids. Here the CDR3 reads CASSRNTGTGETQYF. CDR3 DNA sequence: TGTGCCAGCAGCCGAAATACCGGGACCGGAGAGACCCAGTACTTC. Full variable domain (rest looked up from reference TRBV7-9 and TRBJ2-5): DTGVSQNPRHKITKRGQNVTFRCDPISEHNRLYWYRQTLGQGPEFLTYFQNEAQLEKSRLLSDRFSAERPKGSFSTLEIQRTEQGDSAMYLCASSRNTGTGETQYFGPGTRLLVL.

The table lists this clonotype with a count of one. The chain is built from TRBV9 and TRBJ2-3; D gene unclear. The CDR3 extends over 16 amino acids. The germline CDR1 and CDR2 sequences are SGDLS and YYNGEE. V lost 0 bases and J lost 0, with 11 bases in between. The CDR3 DNA sequence: TGTGCCAGCAGCGTAGCGGCAACCTCTAGCACAGATACGCAGTATTTT. It translates to CASSVAATSSTDTQYF.

The chain has TRBV6-5 and TRBJ2-1; D not resolved. Germline V gene data show CDR1 as MNHEY and CDR2 as SVGAGI. The length of the CDR3 is 15 residues. Trimming removed 5 bases from V and 6 bases from J, with 17 bases in between. The CDR3 is CASSPRSLTTNEQFF. Here the CDR3 DNA reads TGTGCCAGCAGTCCCCGGAGCCTAACCACCAATGAGCAGTTCTTC.

The chain employs TRBV12-3 or TRBV12-4 and TRBJ2-6, with D perhaps matching TRBD1 or TRBD2 (5 bases each). This CDR3 spans 16 amino acids. The ends were cut back, 6 bases at V and 0 bases at J, with 12 bases in the middle. The CDR3 DNA sequence: TGTGCCAGCAGACGCCCGGGGACCTCTGGGGCCAACGTCCTGACTTTC. Translated: CASRRPGTSGANVLTF.

This chain links TRBV5-5 with TRBJ1-2; 8 nucleotides line up with TRBD1. CDR1 is SGHKS, CDR2 YYEKEE, per germline (reference sequence). J gave up 6 bases and V 5 bases, and 9 bases lay outside the gene matches. CDR3 size: 14 residues. CDR3 residues: CASRIWTGFNGYTF. The CDR3 DNA reads TGTGCCAGCAGGATATGGACAGGGTTTAATGGCTACACCTTC.

V gene TRBV5-4 combines with J gene TRBJ2-2; 9 nucleotides align to TRBD2. The CDR3 loop spans 16 amino acids. Germline V lookup: CDR1 SGHNT, CDR2 YYREEE (reference sequence). The V and J ends lost 0 bases and 5 bases, in that order; junction bases with no gene match: 5. As DNA, the CDR3 is TGTGCCAGCAGCTTGGCCGGTGCGGGAGGGACCGGGGAGCTGTTTTTT. Its translation: CASSLAGAGGTGELFF.

The rearrangement joins TRBV28 to TRBJ2-2; 9 bases are shared with TRBD2. V dropped 5 bases and J dropped 2; count of bases not matched to a gene: 15. Germline V gene sequence: CDR1 MDHEN, CDR2 SYDVKM. This CDR3 is 19 amino acids long. CDR3 nucleotides: TGTGCCAGCAGTGTCTCGCGGGGCGGGAGGGGAACAAACACCGGGGAGCTGTTTTTT. It codes for CASSVSRGGRGTNTGELFF.

The genes are TRBV5-1 and TRBJ1-2, with no clear D. The germline V and J ends were trimmed by 4 bases and 4 bases, with 8 bases remaining between them. The germline V gene has CDR1 SGHRS and CDR2 YFSETQ. There are 12 residues in the CDR3. The CDR3 nucleotides read TGCGCCAGCAGCCCCGACGCCTATGGCTACACCTTC. The encoded protein is CASSPDAYGYTF.

The chain employs TRBV11-2 and TRBJ1-1, with D possibly TRBD1 on 5 matching bases. Germline CDR1 reads SGHAT; CDR2 reads FQNNGV. V lost 3 bases to trimming and J lost 1 base, with 18 bases between them. The CDR3 loop spans 17 amino acids. CDR3 in amino acids: CASSLQGNRPPNTEAFF. DNA for the CDR3: TGTGCCAGCAGCTTGCAGGGCAATCGTCCCCCGAACACTGAAGCTTTCTTT.